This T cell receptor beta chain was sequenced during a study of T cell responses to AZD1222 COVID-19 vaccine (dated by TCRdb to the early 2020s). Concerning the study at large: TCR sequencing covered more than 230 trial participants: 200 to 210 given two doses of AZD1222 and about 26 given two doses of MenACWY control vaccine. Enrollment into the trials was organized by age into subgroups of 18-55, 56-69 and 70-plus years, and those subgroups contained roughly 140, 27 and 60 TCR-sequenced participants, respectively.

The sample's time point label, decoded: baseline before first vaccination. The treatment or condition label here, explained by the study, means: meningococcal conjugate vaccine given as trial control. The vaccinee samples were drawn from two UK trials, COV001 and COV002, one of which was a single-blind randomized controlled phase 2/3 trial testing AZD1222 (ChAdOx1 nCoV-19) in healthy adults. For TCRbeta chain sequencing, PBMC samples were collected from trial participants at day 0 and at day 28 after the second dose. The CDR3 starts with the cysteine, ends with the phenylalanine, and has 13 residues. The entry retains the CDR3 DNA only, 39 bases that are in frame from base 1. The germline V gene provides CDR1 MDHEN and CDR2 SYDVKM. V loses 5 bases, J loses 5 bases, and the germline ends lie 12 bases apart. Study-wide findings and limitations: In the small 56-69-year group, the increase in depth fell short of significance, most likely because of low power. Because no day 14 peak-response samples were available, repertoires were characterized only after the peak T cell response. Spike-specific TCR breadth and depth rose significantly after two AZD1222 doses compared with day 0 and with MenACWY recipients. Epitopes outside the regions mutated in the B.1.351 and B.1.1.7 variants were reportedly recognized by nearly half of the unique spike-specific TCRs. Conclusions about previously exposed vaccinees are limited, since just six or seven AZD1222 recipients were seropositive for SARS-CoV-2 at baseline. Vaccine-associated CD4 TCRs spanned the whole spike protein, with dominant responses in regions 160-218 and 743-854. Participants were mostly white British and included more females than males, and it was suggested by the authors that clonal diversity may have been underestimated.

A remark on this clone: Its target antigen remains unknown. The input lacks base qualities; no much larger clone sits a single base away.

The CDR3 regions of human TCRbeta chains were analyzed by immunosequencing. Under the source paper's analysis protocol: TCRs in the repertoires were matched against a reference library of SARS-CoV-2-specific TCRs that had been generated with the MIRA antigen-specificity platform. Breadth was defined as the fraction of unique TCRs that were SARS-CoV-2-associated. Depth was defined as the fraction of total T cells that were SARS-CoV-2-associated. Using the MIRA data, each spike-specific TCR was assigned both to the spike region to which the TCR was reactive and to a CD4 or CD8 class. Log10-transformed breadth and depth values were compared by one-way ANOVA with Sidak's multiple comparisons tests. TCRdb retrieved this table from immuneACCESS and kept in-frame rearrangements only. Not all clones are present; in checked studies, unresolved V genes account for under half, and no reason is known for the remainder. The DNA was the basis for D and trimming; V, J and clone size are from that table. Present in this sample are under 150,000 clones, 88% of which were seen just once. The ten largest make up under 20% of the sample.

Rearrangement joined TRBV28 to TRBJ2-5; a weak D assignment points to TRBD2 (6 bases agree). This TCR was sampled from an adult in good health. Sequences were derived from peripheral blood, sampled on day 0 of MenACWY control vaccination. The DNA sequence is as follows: TGTGCCAGCAGTATCCCTGGGGGGGAGACCCAGTACTTC. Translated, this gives CASSIPGGETQYF.